This T cell receptor (beta chain) was retrieved from a study of shared clonotypes between healthy human individuals. Libraries were prepared by immunoSEQ multiplex PCR; TCRdb keeps only in-frame clonotypes and omits some of them. The sample lists under 2,500,000 clones; more than 90% were seen once. Trimming pared 4 bases from V and 6 bases from J, leaving 6 bases between. The CDR3 length is 11 residues. Germline V gene sequence: CDR1 MDHEN, CDR2 SYDVKM. The V call is TRBV28, the J call TRBJ1-1; no clear D gene. Sample: naive CD4+ T cells sorted from blood. The subset here: CD45RA+ positively selected. The source is a man aged 18 to 35 in good health. The CDR3 DNA is TGTGCCAGCAGTTCCCGACCTGAAGCTTTCTTT. Its protein is CASSSRPEAFF.